This passage covers 3 T cell receptor beta chains from one sample sequenced in a study of shared clonotypes between healthy human individuals (dated by TCRdb to 2020 to 2022). CD8 naive samples were CD45RO-negative cells positively selected for CCR7, giving a CD45RA+CCR7+ population that excluded TemRA cells. The library was made by the immunoSEQ multiplex PCR assay. Sourced from immuneACCESS, this table was stored by TCRdb with only in-frame sequences that have V and J called. A share of the clones is absent; for the studies checked, an unresolved V gene accounts for under half, and the remainder has no known explanation. The sample has about 2 million clones on record, 85% to 95% of them singletons. The ten largest clonotypes hold more than 0.9% of the sample. The sequencing input was naive CD8+ T cells sorted from blood. Read against the paper, the sample's cell subset or site label means: CD45RA+CCR7+. Receptors originate from a man younger than 35 in good health.

V usage is TRBV9 and J usage is TRBJ2-2, with 12 bases fitting TRBD2. The CDR3 has 19 amino acids. The V and J ends lost 4 bases and 2 bases, in that order; junction bases with no gene match: 12. In germline, CDR1 is SGDLS, CDR2 YYNGEE. The CDR3 reads CASSLQIRTSGTNTGELFF. The CDR3 bases are TGTGCCAGCAGCTTACAAATCCGGACTAGCGGGACCAACACCGGGGAGCTGTTTTTT. Drawing the rest from reference TRBV9 and TRBJ2-2, the complete variable domain is DSGVTQTPKHLITATGQRVTLRCSPRSGDLSVYWYQQSLDQGLQFLIQYYNGEERAKGNILERFSAQQFPDLHSELNLSSLELGDSALYFCASSLQIRTSGTNTGELFFGEGSRLTVL.

The V and J genes are TRBV29-1 and TRBJ2-7; D unclear. The V and J ends lost 0 bases and 4 bases respectively, with 7 bases between them. The CDR3 spans 12 residues. CDR1 SQVTM and CDR2 ANQGSEA come from the germline V gene. In nucleotides, the CDR3 is TGCAGCGTTGAAGATCCGGAGTACGAGCAGTACTTC. The encoded protein is CSVEDPEYEQYF.

This clone was counted once. The V call is TRBV7-9, the J call TRBJ2-5, with TRBD2 as a possible D gene (5 bases). Per germline, CDR1 SEHNR and CDR2 FQNEAQ (reference sequence). V lost 7 bases and J 4 bases, leaving 16 bases between the germline ends. This CDR3 region has 14 residues. The CDR3 reads CASTPSSSVETQYF. CDR3 nucleotides: TGTGCCAGCACCCCGAGCAGTAGCGTAGAGACCCAGTACTTC.